A selection of T cell receptor beta chains follows, all from one sample in a study of radiotherapy plus CTLA-4 blockade in lung cancer. The table came from immunoSEQ multiplex PCR; TCRdb's copy has only in-frame clones and leaves some out. The sample includes about 48,000 clones, 86% seen only once; the top ten take less than 20%. The sample here was peripheral blood, taken from a patient treated with radiotherapy plus ipilimumab. The origin of the receptors is a human donor with non-small cell lung cancer that progressed on radiotherapy plus ipilimumab. Some clones in this sample may be carry-over from other donors' samples. The CDR3 runs from the conserved cysteine through the conserved F or W. A D gene is named only where the DNA matches it firmly. Rows give clone size only sometimes, using once, few, many, or a class for an expanded clone.

V	size	D	J	CDR3	DNA
TRBV19	.	.	TRBJ2-5	CASSFGPKRGETQYF	TGTGCCAGTAGTTTCGGGCCCAAGAGGGGGGAGACCCAGTACTTC
TRBV9	.	.	TRBJ2-6	CASSPRTGANVLTF	TGTGCCAGCAGCCCCCGGACAGGGGCCAACGTCCTGACTTTC
TRBV10-3	.	TRBD2	TRBJ2-3	CAISEGLAGTDTQYF	TGTGCCATCAGTGAAGGACTAGCGGGCACAGATACGCAGTATTTT
TRBV6-5	.	.	TRBJ1-3	CASSYSSQRGNTIYF	TGTGCCAGCAGTTACTCGAGTCAGCGCGGAAACACCATATATTTT
TRBV6-6	.	.	TRBJ1-5	CASSVSDQPQHF	TGTGCCAGCAGTGTCTCGGATCAGCCCCAGCATTTT
TRBV5-1	.	.	TRBJ2-3	CASSFLDSTDTQYF	TGCGCCAGCAGCTTTTTAGATAGCACAGATACGCAGTATTTT
TRBV4-3	.	TRBD2	TRBJ2-1	CASSQEVGTSNFLSYNEQFF	TGCGCCAGCAGCCAAGAGGTCGGGACTAGCAATTTTCTCTCCTACAATGAGCAGTTCTTC
TRBV7-2	.	TRBD1	TRBJ2-7	CASSLERGLYEQYF	TGTGCCAGCAGCTTAGAAAGGGGGCTCTACGAGCAGTACTTC
TRBV7-2	.	.	TRBJ1-2	CASSLAGQASYGYTF	TGTGCCAGCAGCTTAGCTGGGCAGGCCTCCTATGGCTACACCTTC
TRBV18	once	TRBD1	TRBJ1-2	CASSPPNYRGDYGYTF	TGTGCCAGCTCACCACCCAATTACAGGGGTGACTATGGCTACACCTTC
TRBV9	.	TRBD2	TRBJ2-3	CASSRGGGPSSTDTQYF	TGTGCCTCGTCCCGGGGCGGGGGGCCTTCTAGCACAGATACGCAGTATTTT
TRBV5-1	.	.	TRBJ2-5	CASRNYEETQYF	TGCGCCAGCCGGAACTACGAAGAGACCCAGTACTTC
TRBV9	.	TRBD2	TRBJ2-3	CASASLAGELTDTQYF	TGTGCCAGCGCCTCTTTGGCGGGAGAACTCACAGATACGCAGTATTTT
TRBV7-9	few	.	TRBJ2-5	CASSPPALSAGQYF	TGTGCCAGCAGCCCCCCGGCACTGTCCGCGGGCCAGTACTTC
TRBV11-1	.	.	TRBJ1-5	CASSYGQPLSNQPQHF	TGTGCCAGCAGCTACGGACAGCCCCTTAGCAATCAGCCCCAGCATTTT
TRBV19	.	.	TRBJ2-7	CASSIKPGGAYEQYF	TGTGCCAGTAGTATAAAGCCCGGAGGGGCCTACGAGCAGTACTTC
TRBV4-1	.	.	TRBJ1-5	CASSQALNQPQHF	TGCGCCAGCAGCCAAGCTCTTAATCAGCCCCAGCATTTT
TRBV7-9	.	TRBD2	TRBJ2-5	CASRSGTSYWETQYF	TGTGCCAGCAGGTCCGGGACTAGCTACTGGGAGACCCAGTACTTC
TRBV27	.	.	TRBJ2-7	CASSSRGQGYEQYF	TGTGCCAGCAGTTCCCGGGGACAAGGCTACGAGCAGTACTTC
TRBV9	.	TRBD1	TRBJ1-2	CASSPPVLGQGIDGYTF	TGTGCCAGCAGCCCCCCCGTGTTGGGACAGGGAATTGATGGCTACACCTTC
TRBV6-1	.	TRBD1	TRBJ2-7	CASYRQGGYEQYF	TGTGCCAGCTATAGACAGGGGGGCTACGAGCAGTACTTC
TRBV6-5	few	.	TRBJ2-7	CASSYGREQYF	TGTGCCAGCAGTTACGGGCGCGAGCAGTACTTC
TRBV4-2	.	TRBD1	TRBJ2-7	CASSQPTGDEIRQYF	TGTGCCAGCAGCCAACCGACAGGGGATGAAATACGGCAGTACTTC
TRBV5-4	.	.	TRBJ2-7	CASSLESTGGGFYEQYF	TGTGCCAGCAGCTTGGAATCCACAGGGGGGGGGTTCTACGAGCAGTACTTC
TRBV6-5	.	TRBD1	TRBJ1-5	CASSYFARGDTLHF	TGTGCCAGCAGTTACTTTGCCAGGGGGGACACCTTACATTTT
TRBV7-3	.	.	TRBJ1-6	CASSLWATNSPLHF	TGTGCCAGCAGCTTATGGGCAACCAATTCACCCCTCCACTTT
TRBV30	.	TRBD2	TRBJ2-5	CAWSVLFGTSESQYF	TGTGCCTGGAGTGTACTATTCGGGACTAGCGAGTCCCAGTACTTC
TRBV7-6	.	TRBD2	TRBJ2-1	CASSLGGKGLAGRRGNEQFF	TGTGCCAGCAGCTTAGGAGGGAAGGGACTAGCGGGACGGCGGGGCAATGAGCAGTTCTTC
TRBV18	.	TRBD2	TRBJ2-7	CASSAGGRSYEQYF	TGTGCCAGCTCCGCGGGAGGGCGGTCCTACGAGCAGTACTTC
TRBV4-1	.	.	TRBJ2-7	CASSLGLEKEQYF	TGCGCCAGCAGCCTGGGACTTGAGAAAGAGCAGTACTTC
TRBV19	.	TRBD1	TRBJ1-5	CASSTDRGRTQPQHF	TGTGCCAGTAGTACGGACAGGGGGCGGACTCAGCCCCAGCATTTT
TRBV7-9	.	.	TRBJ2-1	CASSLGLAKEQFF	TGTGCCAGCAGCCTCGGACTGGCCAAGGAGCAGTTCTTC
TRBV11-2	.	TRBD1	TRBJ2-1	CATGTGSNEQFF	TGTGCCACCGGGACAGGTTCCAATGAGCAGTTCTTC
TRBV18	once	.	TRBJ1-1	CASSPPRVPDGEAFF	TGTGCCAGCTCACCACCGCGGGTCCCAGACGGTGAAGCTTTCTTT
TRBV5-1	.	.	TRBJ2-2	CASSFAPGRNTGELFF	TGCGCCAGCAGCTTCGCCCCAGGGCGAAACACCGGGGAGCTGTTTTTT
TRBV25-1	.	.	TRBJ2-2	CASSLSNTGELFF	TGTGCCAGCAGCCTATCGAACACCGGGGAGCTGTTTTTT
TRBV11-3	.	.	TRBJ2-1	CASSLVGGGYNEQFF	TGTGCCAGCAGCTTAGTGGGAGGGGGGTACAATGAGCAGTTCTTC
TRBV25-1	.	TRBD1	TRBJ2-5	CASSDSTGVKETQYF	TGTGCCAGCAGTGATTCGACAGGGGTTAAGGAGACCCAGTACTTC
TRBV27	.	TRBD2	TRBJ2-1	CASSLGLAPDEQFF	TGTGCCAGCAGTCTGGGACTAGCCCCTGATGAGCAGTTCTTC
TRBV2	.	TRBD1	TRBJ2-7	CASRKGQASHEQYF	TGTGCCAGCAGGAAGGGACAGGCGAGCCACGAGCAGTACTTC
TRBV5-1	.	TRBD2	TRBJ2-5	CASATGTSGSMRETQYF	TGCGCCAGCGCAACAGGGACTAGCGGGAGTATGCGGGAGACCCAGTACTTC
TRBV11-2	.	.	TRBJ1-1	CASSSVLRAFF	TGTGCCAGCAGCTCAGTGCTGCGGGCTTTCTTT
TRBV10-1	.	.	TRBJ1-1	CASSVGRTEAFF	TGCGCCAGCAGTGTCGGGAGGACTGAAGCTTTCTTT
TRBV2	.	TRBD1	TRBJ1-1	CASSEDFVPTGDTEAFF	TGTGCCAGCAGTGAAGATTTCGTGCCCACAGGGGACACTGAAGCTTTCTTT
TRBV2	.	.	TRBJ1-5	CASSQTGNSNQPQHF	TGTGCCAGCAGTCAAACAGGAAATAGCAATCAGCCCCAGCATTTT
TRBV29-1	once	TRBD1	TRBJ1-2	CSVDLSDRGTNDGYTF	TGCAGCGTTGACCTTAGCGACAGGGGGACTAACGATGGCTACACCTTC
TRBV27	.	TRBD1	TRBJ2-1	CASSLQGEYNEQFF	TGTGCCAGCAGTTTACAGGGGGAGTACAATGAGCAGTTCTTC
TRBV27	.	.	TRBJ2-7	CASSFGRQGPSYEQYF	TGTGCCAGCAGTTTTGGGCGGCAGGGGCCCTCCTACGAGCAGTACTTC
TRBV27	.	TRBD1	TRBJ1-2	CASSQGTALGVYGYTF	TGTGCCAGCAGCCAGGGGACAGCCCTAGGGGTCTATGGCTACACCTTC
TRBV19	.	.	TRBJ1-6	CASSIFRTTNSPLHF	TGTGCCAGTAGTATCTTCCGGACAACCAATTCACCCCTCCACTTT
TRBV4-1	.	.	TRBJ2-7	CASSPTGFLGEQYF	TGCGCCAGCAGCCCAACAGGGTTCTTGGGGGAGCAGTACTTC
TRBV29-1	.	.	TRBJ1-1	CSVGLSNTEAFF	TGCAGCGTGGGACTCTCTAACACTGAAGCTTTCTTT
TRBV27	.	.	TRBJ1-5	CASSSWGPEQPQHF	TGTGCCAGCAGTTCATGGGGCCCAGAGCAGCCCCAGCATTTT
TRBV7-2	once	TRBD2	TRBJ2-7	CASSQTSGYEQYF	TGTGCCAGCAGCCAGACTAGCGGATACGAGCAGTACTTC
TRBV15	.	.	TRBJ2-6	CATSSGRAGANVLTF	TGTGCCACCAGCAGCGGCAGGGCCGGGGCCAACGTCCTGACTTTC
TRBV27	few	.	TRBJ2-1	CASSSLLSDEQFF	TGTGCCAGCAGTTCCCTCCTTTCGGATGAGCAGTTCTTC
TRBV5-4	.	TRBD2	TRBJ2-1	CASSFGLAGNEQFF	TGTGCCAGCAGCTTCGGACTAGCGGGAAATGAGCAGTTCTTC
TRBV18	.	TRBD1	TRBJ2-1	CASSPGQGDNEQFF	TGTGCCAGCTCACCCGGACAGGGAGACAATGAGCAGTTCTTC